One and the same sample provided the 18 T cell receptor beta chains below, sequenced in a study of immune aging and cytomegalovirus after organ transplant. Libraries came from microwell single-cell capture using BD Rhapsody targeted mRNA and AbSeq reagents. TCRdb re-called the single-cell sequencing reads with MiXCR, one entry per CDR3 protein. The sample lists more than 20,000 distinct CDR3 sequences; roughly a third were seen once. Time point in this sample: five sample-tagged time points from pre-transplant (day -1) to day 368 post-transplant, pooled. Their target antigens are unknown. Sample: CMV peptide-activated CD4+ and CD8+ T cells sorted from blood, taken at five time points, pooled. The subset was: sorted CD8+CD137+ and CD4+CD154+ T cells after roughly 12 h CMV IE-1 peptide stimulation. These receptors originate from a female donor who had a heart transplant and CMV viremia.

The sample holds many counts of this clonotype. Just one base apart from a much larger clone, this may be a read error. V and J are TRBV24-1 and TRBJ1-2; TRBD1 aligns across 8 bases. Germline-derived CDR1 and CDR2 are KGHDR and SFDVKD. With V trimmed by 9 bases and J by 4 bases, 9 bases remained unmatched. The CDR3 sequence is 14 residues long. As DNA, the CDR3 is TGTGCCACCTTTCGGACAGGGAAAAGCTATGGCTACACCTTC. Protein sequence: CATFRTGKSYGYTF.

This clonotype occurred many times. The chain has TRBV12-3 or TRBV12-4 and TRBJ2-3, with D possibly being TRBD1 (6 bases). The CDR3 loop spans 12 amino acids. V was trimmed by 5 bases and J by 4 bases, leaving 7 bases between them. CDR3 sequence reads: CASSTGPDTQYF. CDR3 DNA sequence: TGTGCCAGCAGTACAGGGCCAGATACGCAGTATTTT.

This clonotype was seen a handful of times. The chain carries TRBV7-9 and TRBJ2-5, with 8 nucleotides matching TRBD2. Per the germline V gene, CDR1 is SEHNR and CDR2 is FQNEAQ (reference sequence). CDR3 length equals 18 residues. The V gene end was trimmed by 5 bases and the J gene end by 2 bases; junction bases not matched to a gene: 16. The CDR3 sequence is CASSPFGPLTSVQETQYF. The CDR3 DNA reads TGTGCCAGCAGCCCTTTTGGGCCCCTGACTAGCGTACAAGAGACCCAGTACTTC.

This chain joins TRBV4-1 and TRBJ1-4; D not resolved. The germline CDR1 and CDR2 sequences are MGHRA and YSYEKL. Trimming removed 7 bases from V and 5 bases from J, with 11 bases in between. CDR3 length: 13 amino acids. As DNA, the CDR3 is TGCGCCAGCATGAGTGGCTCGAATGAAAAACTGTTTTTT. Its translation is CASMSGSNEKLFF.

The rearrangement links TRBV9 to TRBJ2-7; the D gene is possibly TRBD2 (5 bases). The ends were cut back, 4 bases at V and 3 bases at J, with 17 bases in the middle. The germline V gene encodes CDR1 SGDLS and CDR2 YYNGEE. The CDR3 is made up of 15 amino acids. The CDR3 nucleotides are TGTGCCAGCAGCTTGGCGGGCGACCGTGACTACGAGCAGTACTTC. Protein product: CASSLAGDRDYEQYF.

This clonotype was recorded many times. DNA for the CDR3: TGCGCCAGCAGTCTCGGGACTAGCGGGATCACAGATACGCAGTATTTT. Translated, it gives CASSLGTSGITDTQYF. V usage is TRBV5-1 and J usage is TRBJ2-3, with 13 bases aligning to TRBD2. With 5 bases clipped from V and 2 bases from J, the junction kept 5 bases outside the gene matches. From germline, CDR1 is SGHRS and CDR2 YFSETQ. The CDR3 has 16 amino acids.

The chain carries TRBV27 and TRBJ2-7; D is possibly TRBD1 or TRBD2 (6 bases each). CDR1 is MNHEY, CDR2 SMNVEV, per germline (reference sequence). The CDR3 runs 14 residues. The V gene lost 3 bases and the J gene lost 7 bases, with 16 bases spanning the gap. This chain's CDR3 is CASSFSSGAWEQYF. CDR3 sequence (DNA): TGTGCCAGCAGTTTCTCCTCGGGGGCTTGGGAGCAGTACTTC.

The chain is built from TRBV6-1 and TRBJ2-1; 9 bases agree with TRBD2. Germline lookup yields CDR1 MNHNS and CDR2 SASEGT. J gave up 9 bases and V 10 bases, and 10 bases lay outside the gene matches. CDR3 length: 13 amino acids. The CDR3 is CATMVAGDGEQFF. CDR3 nucleotide sequence: TGTGCCACTATGGTAGCGGGAGATGGTGAGCAGTTCTTC.

This clonotype was recorded at least ten times. The J gene is TRBJ2-7, the V gene TRBV5-1; TRBD2 matches at 11 bases. The CDR3 spans 16 residues. Germline-derived CDR1 and CDR2 are SGHRS and YFSETQ. J gave up 1 base and V 4 bases, and 7 bases lay outside the gene matches. The CDR3 DNA sequence: TGCGCCAGCAGCAGAAATAGCGGGAGGGGGTCCTACGAGCAGTACTTC. Residues: CASSRNSGRGSYEQYF. The complete variable domain, with remaining parts taken from reference TRBV5-1 and TRBJ2-7, reads KAGVTQTPRYLIKTRGQQVTLSCSPISGHRSVSWYQQTPGQGLQFLFEYFSETQRNKGNFPGRFSGRQFSNSRSEMNVSTLELGDSALYLCASSRNSGRGSYEQYFGPGTRLTVT.

This clonotype qualifies as medium-sized (0.01 to 0.1%). This chain connects TRBV20-1 to TRBJ2-5, with 9 bases that match TRBD2. The trim removed 5 bases at V and 5 bases at J, leaving 24 bases unmatched. Germline loops: CDR1 DFQATT, CDR2 SNEGSKA (reference sequence). The CDR3 contains 19 residues. CDR3 bases: TGCAGTGCTGTGAATATTGTTGGTAACGCGGGAGGGCCGGGGGAGACCCAGTACTTC. Translating it yields CSAVNIVGNAGGPGETQYF.

This clonotype turned up a few times. The genes are TRBV6-5 and TRBJ1-5; TRBD1 agrees at 7 bases. Trimming took 5 bases from V and 0 from J; bases not matched to a gene: 10. This CDR3 contains 17 residues. Germline V CDR1 and CDR2: MNHEY, SVGAGI. In DNA, the CDR3 is TGTGCCAGCAGTCCCGCTCCTGGACAGGTTAGCAATCAGCCCCAGCATTTT. Translated: CASSPAPGQVSNQPQHF.

The V gene is TRBV20-1, the J gene TRBJ1-5; D gene ambiguous. The CDR3 runs 12 residues. The germline CDR1 and CDR2 sequences are DFQATT and SNEGSKA (reference sequence). Trimming removed 5 bases from V and 1 base from J, with 6 bases in between. The DNA of the CDR3 is TGCAGTGCTGCACGAAGCAATCAGCCCCAGCATTTT. Its translation: CSAARSNQPQHF.

The table lists this clonotype with a count of one. The chain has TRBV28 and TRBJ1-2; 11 positions agree with TRBD1. Per germline, CDR1 MDHEN and CDR2 SYDVKM. This CDR3 has 15 amino acids. V was pared by 5 bases and J by 8 bases, with 10 bases of the junction left unmatched. CDR3 loop: CASSPHGQGAGGYTF. The CDR3 DNA is TGTGCCAGCAGTCCTCACGGACAGGGGGCAGGAGGCTACACCTTC.

This clonotype has ten or more counts. The chain has TRBV5-6 and TRBJ2-1; the match to TRBD2 covers 9 bases. Germline V gives CDR1 SGHDT, CDR2 YYEEEE. The CDR3 is 14 residues long. Trimming cost V 4 bases and J 8 bases; bases outside gene matches: 7. The CDR3 here is CASSPSGALDEQFF. CDR3 sequence (DNA): TGTGCCAGCAGCCCTAGCGGGGCCCTGGATGAGCAGTTCTTC.

V is TRBV29-1 and J is TRBJ2-1; TRBD2 agrees at 13 bases. The V segment lost 5 bases and the J segment 5 bases; nucleotides outside the gene matches: 6. The CDR3 sequence is 15 residues long. Germline V CDR1 and CDR2: SQVTM, ANQGSEA. CDR3 region: CSVPTTSGRHNEQFF. The CDR3 nucleotides are TGCAGCGTTCCCACGACTAGCGGGAGGCACAATGAGCAGTTCTTC.

The table lists this clonotype with a count of one. The chain joins TRBV20-1 to TRBJ2-1; 9 bases fit TRBD2. This CDR3 has 14 amino acids. Germline V lookup: CDR1 DFQATT, CDR2 SNEGSKA (reference sequence). The J segment lost 9 bases and the V segment lost 0 bases, leaving 6 bases of the junction unmatched. Written as DNA, the CDR3 is TGCAGTGCTAGAGAGGCTAGCGGGACAGCTGAGCAGTTCTTC. It codes for CSAREASGTAEQFF.

The chain is built from TRBV27 and TRBJ2-5; 11 bases agree with TRBD2. This CDR3 is built from 16 residues. V was clipped by 6 bases and J by 5 bases; unmatched bases: 11. The germline V gene has CDR1 MNHEY and CDR2 SMNVEV (reference sequence). This CDR3 reads CASRPTSGIPGETQYF. The CDR3 bases are TGTGCCAGCAGGCCGACTAGCGGGATCCCTGGGGAGACCCAGTACTTC.

There are many counts of this clonotype. The V gene is TRBV6-1, the J gene TRBJ1-3; no definite D call. The ends were cut back, 3 bases at V and 0 bases at J, with 6 bases in the middle. The CDR3 totals 14 residues. Germline-derived CDR1 and CDR2 are MNHNS and SASEGT. The CDR3 protein is CASSDWHSGNTIYF. The CDR3 DNA is TGTGCCAGCAGTGATTGGCACTCTGGAAACACCATATATTTT.